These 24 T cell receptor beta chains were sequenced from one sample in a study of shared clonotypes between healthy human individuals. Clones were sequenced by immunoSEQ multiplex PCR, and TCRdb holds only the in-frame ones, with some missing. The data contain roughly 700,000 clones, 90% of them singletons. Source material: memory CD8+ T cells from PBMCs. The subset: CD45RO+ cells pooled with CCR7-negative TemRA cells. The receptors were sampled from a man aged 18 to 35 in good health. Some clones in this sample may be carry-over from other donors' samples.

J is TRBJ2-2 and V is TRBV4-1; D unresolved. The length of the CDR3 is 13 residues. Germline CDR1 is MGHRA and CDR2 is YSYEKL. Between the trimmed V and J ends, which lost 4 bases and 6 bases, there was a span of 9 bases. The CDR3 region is CASSLRTPGELFF. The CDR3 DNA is TGCGCCAGCAGCCTTAGGACCCCCGGGGAGCTGTTTTTT.

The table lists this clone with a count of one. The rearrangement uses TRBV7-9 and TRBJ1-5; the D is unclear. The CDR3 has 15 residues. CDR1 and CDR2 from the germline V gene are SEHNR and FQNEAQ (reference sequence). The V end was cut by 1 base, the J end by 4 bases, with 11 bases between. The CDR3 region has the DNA TGTGCCAGCAGCTTAGAGAGCGGGTGGAATCAGCCCCAGCATTTT. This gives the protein CASSLESGWNQPQHF. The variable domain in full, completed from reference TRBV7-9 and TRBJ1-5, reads DTGVSQNPRHKITKRGQNVTFRCDPISEHNRLYWYRQTLGQGPEFLTYFQNEAQLEKSRLLSDRFSAERPKGSFSTLEIQRTEQGDSAMYLCASSLESGWNQPQHFGDGTRLSIL.

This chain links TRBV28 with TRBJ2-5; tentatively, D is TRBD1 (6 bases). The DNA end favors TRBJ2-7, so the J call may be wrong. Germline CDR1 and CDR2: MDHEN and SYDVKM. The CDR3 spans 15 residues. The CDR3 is CASSWGNSRGYEQYF. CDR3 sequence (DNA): TGTGCCAGCAGTTGGGGGAACTCGAGGGGGTACGAGCAGTACTTC.

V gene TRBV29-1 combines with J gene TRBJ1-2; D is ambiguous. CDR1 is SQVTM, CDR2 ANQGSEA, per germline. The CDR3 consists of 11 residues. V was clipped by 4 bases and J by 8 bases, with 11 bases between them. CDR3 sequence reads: CSVARINGYTF. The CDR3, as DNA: TGCAGCGTTGCAAGAATAAACGGCTACACCTTC.

CDR3 protein: CASSDRAHTEAFF. The CDR3 nucleotides read TGTGCCAGCAGTGACAGGGCGCACACTGAAGCTTTCTTT. This rearrangement joins TRBV6-5 to TRBJ1-1; 7 bases line up with TRBD1. From germline, CDR1 is MNHEY and CDR2 SVGAGI. There are 13 residues in the CDR3. V lost 5 bases to trimming and J lost 3 bases; unmatched junction nucleotides: 3.

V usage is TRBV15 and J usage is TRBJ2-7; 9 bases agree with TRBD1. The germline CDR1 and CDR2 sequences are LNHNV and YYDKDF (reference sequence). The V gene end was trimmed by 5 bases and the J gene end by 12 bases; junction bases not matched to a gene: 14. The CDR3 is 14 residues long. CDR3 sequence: CATSLGTGSSLRYF. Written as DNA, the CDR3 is TGTGCCACCAGCCTCGGGACAGGGTCCTCCCTCCGGTACTTC.

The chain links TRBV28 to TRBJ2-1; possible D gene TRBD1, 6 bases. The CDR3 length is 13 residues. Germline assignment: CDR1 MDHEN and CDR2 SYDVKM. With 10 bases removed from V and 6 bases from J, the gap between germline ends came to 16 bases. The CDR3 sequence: CATTTGLGNEQFF. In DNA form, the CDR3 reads TGTGCCACCACAACAGGGTTGGGCAATGAGCAGTTCTTC.

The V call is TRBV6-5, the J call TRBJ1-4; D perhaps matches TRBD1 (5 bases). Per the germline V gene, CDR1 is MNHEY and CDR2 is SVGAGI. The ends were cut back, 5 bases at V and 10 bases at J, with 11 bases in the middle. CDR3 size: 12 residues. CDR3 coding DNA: TGTGCCAGCAGTCCCGACGGGGGAAAACTGTTTTTT. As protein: CASSPDGGKLFF.

Here the CDR3 DNA reads TGTGCCAGCAGTCCCAGGGGGCGCAATGAAGAGCAGTACTTC. Its translation: CASSPRGRNEEQYF. The chain couples TRBV28 to TRBJ2-7, with 8 nucleotides matching TRBD1. Germline lookup yields CDR1 MDHEN and CDR2 SYDVKM. V gave up 5 bases and J gave up 7 bases; unmatched junction bases: 10. The CDR3 covers 14 residues.

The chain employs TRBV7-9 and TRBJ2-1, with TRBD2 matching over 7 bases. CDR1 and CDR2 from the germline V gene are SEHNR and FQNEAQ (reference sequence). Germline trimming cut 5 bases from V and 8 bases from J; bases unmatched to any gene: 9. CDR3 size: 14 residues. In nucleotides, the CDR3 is TGTGCCAGCAGCCCCTGGACTAGTGGACATGAGCAGTTCTTC. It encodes CASSPWTSGHEQFF.

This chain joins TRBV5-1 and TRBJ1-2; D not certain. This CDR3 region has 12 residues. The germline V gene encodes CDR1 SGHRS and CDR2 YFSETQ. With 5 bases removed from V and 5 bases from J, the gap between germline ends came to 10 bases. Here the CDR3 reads CASSRPGYGYTF. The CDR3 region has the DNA TGCGCCAGCAGTAGACCTGGATATGGCTACACCTTC.

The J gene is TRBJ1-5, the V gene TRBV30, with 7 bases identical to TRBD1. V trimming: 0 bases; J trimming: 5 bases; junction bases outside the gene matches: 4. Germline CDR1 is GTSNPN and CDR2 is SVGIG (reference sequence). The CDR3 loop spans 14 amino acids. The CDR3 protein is CAWSVGQGDQPQHF. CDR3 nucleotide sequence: TGTGCCTGGAGTGTTGGGCAGGGGGATCAGCCCCAGCATTTT.

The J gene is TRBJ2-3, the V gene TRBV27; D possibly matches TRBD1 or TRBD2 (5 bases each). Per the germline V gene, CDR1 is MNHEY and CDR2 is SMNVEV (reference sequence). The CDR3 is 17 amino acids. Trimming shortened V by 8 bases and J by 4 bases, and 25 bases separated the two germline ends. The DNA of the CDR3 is TGTGCCAGCGGCCCCACCGGGACGTTTATTGTCCCAGATACGCAGTATTTT. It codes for CASGPTGTFIVPDTQYF.

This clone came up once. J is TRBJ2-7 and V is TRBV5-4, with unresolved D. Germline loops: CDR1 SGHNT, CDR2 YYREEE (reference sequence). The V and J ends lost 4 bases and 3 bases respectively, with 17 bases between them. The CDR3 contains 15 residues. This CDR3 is CASSPGTSPYYEQYF. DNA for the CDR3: TGTGCCAGCAGCCCTGGAACTTCACCGTACTACGAGCAGTACTTC.

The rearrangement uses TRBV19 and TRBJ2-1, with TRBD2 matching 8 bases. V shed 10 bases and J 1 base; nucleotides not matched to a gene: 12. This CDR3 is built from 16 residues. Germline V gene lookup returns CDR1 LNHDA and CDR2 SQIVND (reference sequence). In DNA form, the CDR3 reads TGTGCCAAATCCTCCCCCGGGACTAGTTCCTACAATGAGCAGTTCTTC. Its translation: CAKSSPGTSSYNEQFF. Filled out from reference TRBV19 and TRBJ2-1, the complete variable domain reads DGGITQSPKYLFRKEGQNVTLSCEQNLNHDAMYWYRQDPGQGLRLIYYSQIVNDFQKGDIAEGYSVSREKKESFPLTVTSAQKNPTAFYLCAKSSPGTSSYNEQFFGPGTRLTVL.

As DNA, the CDR3 is TGTGCCAGCATGAGGCGGCACTCCTACAATGAGCAGTTCTTC. Residues: CASMRRHSYNEQFF. The chain links TRBV2 to TRBJ2-1; no firm D call. CDR1 and CDR2 from the germline V gene are SNHLY and FYNNEI. Trimming pared 7 bases from V and 0 bases from J, leaving 10 bases between. CDR3 length: 14 residues. The complete variable domain, with remaining parts taken from reference TRBV2 and TRBJ2-1, reads EPEVTQTPSHQVTQMGQEVILRCVPISNHLYFYWYRQILGQKVEFLVSFYNNEISEKSEIFDDQFSVERPDGSNFTLKIRSTKLEDSAMYFCASMRRHSYNEQFFGPGTRLTVL.

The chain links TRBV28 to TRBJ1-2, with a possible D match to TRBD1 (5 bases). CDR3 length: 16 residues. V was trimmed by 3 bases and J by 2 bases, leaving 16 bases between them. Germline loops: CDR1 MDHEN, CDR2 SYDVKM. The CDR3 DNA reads TGTGCCAGCAGTTTCGGGGTACGCAGGGCCAACTATGGCTACACCTTC. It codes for CASSFGVRRANYGYTF.

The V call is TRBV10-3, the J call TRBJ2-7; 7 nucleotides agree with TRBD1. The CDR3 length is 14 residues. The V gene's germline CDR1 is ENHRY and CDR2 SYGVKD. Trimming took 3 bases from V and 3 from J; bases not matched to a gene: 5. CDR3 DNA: TGTGCCATCAGTGATGGAACAGGGGACTACGAGCAGTACTTC. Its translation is CAISDGTGDYEQYF.

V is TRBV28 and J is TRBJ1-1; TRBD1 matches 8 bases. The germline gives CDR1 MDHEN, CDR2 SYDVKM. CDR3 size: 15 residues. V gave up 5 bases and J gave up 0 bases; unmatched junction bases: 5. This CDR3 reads CASSTWTGMNTEAFF. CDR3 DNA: TGTGCCAGCAGTACCTGGACAGGGATGAACACTGAAGCTTTCTTT.

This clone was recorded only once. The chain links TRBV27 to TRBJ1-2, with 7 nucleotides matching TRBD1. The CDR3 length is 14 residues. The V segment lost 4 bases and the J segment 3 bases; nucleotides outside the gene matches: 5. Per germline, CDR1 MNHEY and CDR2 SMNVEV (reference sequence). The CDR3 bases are TGTGCCAGCAGTTACACCGGGACAGACTATGGCTACACCTTC. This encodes CASSYTGTDYGYTF.

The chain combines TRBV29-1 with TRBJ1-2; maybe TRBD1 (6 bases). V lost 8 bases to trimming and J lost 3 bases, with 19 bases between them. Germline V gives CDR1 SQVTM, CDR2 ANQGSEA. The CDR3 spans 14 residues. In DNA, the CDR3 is TGCAGCATAGTCGGGACAAATACTTACTATGGCTACACCTTC. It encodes CSIVGTNTYYGYTF.

Here the CDR3 reads CATPEKSTDTQYF. The CDR3 DNA is TGCGCCACCCCGGAAAAAAGCACAGATACGCAGTATTTT. V and J are TRBV5-1 and TRBJ2-3; D is unclear. Germline loops: CDR1 SGHRS, CDR2 YFSETQ. Trimming stripped 9 bases from V and 0 bases from J, with 11 bases between. This CDR3 is built from 13 residues.

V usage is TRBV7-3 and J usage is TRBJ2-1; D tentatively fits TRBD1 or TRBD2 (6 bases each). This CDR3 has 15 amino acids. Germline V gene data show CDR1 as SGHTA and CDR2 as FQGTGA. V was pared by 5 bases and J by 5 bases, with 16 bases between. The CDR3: CASSHDGGSDNEQFF. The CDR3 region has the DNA TGTGCCAGCAGCCACGACGGGGGCTCGGACAATGAGCAGTTCTTC.

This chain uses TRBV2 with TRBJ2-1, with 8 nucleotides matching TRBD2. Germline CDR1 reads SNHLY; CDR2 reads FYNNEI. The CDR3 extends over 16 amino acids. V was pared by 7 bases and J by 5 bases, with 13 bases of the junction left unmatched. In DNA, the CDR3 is TGTGCCAGCACCCAGGGAGGGACTAGAGTTAACAATGAGCAGTTCTTC. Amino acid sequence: CASTQGGTRVNNEQFF. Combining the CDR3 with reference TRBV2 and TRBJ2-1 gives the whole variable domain EPEVTQTPSHQVTQMGQEVILRCVPISNHLYFYWYRQILGQKVEFLVSFYNNEISEKSEIFDDQFSVERPDGSNFTLKIRSTKLEDSAMYFCASTQGGTRVNNEQFFGPGTRLTVL.